Reported below is one TCR beta chain. The repertoire was sequenced with immunoSEQ multiplex PCR; TCRdb's copy has only in-frame clones and lacks some. The sample yields under 300,000 clones, approximately 88% seen once. Recovered status applied to Cohort 3 donors who had two consecutive negative PCRs. It also applied to those with clearance or with symptom resolution. This entry comes from a study of blood T cell repertoires in COVID-19. At the level of the study: Both acute and convalescent COVID-19 samples were obtained from the United States, Italy and Spain.

V gave up 5 bases and J gave up 1 base, with 12 bases separating them. The CDR3 totals 15 residues. From germline, CDR1 is MNHEY and CDR2 SMNVEV (reference sequence). The specimen sequenced was PBMCs or T cells enriched from blood (not recorded which). This chain uses TRBV27 with TRBJ2-1; no reliable D call. The TCR was taken from a woman in her twenties or thirties who had recovered from COVID-19. The CDR3 DNA is TGTGCCAGCAGTCAGGTGGGCGTTTCCTACAATGAGCAGTTCTTC. Translated, it gives CASSQVGVSYNEQFF.